This T cell receptor (beta chain) was identified in a study of tumor-infiltrating lymphocytes in primary liver carcinoma. Study-level points and caveats: Tumor specimens were characterized by a significantly higher top-250-clone fraction than blood (p = 0.039).

CDR3 length: 14 residues. Germline V lookup: CDR1 SQVTM, CDR2 ANQGSEA. TCR beta cDNA was made from approximately 500 ng total RNA with a constant-region primer. ARM-PCR, slightly modified, supplied the TCR beta libraries through three nested multiplex PCR rounds. The first two PCR rounds used TRBV1-TRBV30 primers with a Cbeta primer, 10 cycles each. TCRdb reprocessed the multiplex PCR reads with MiXCR, giving one entry per CDR3 protein. Found here are approximately 37,000 distinct CDR3 sequences, roughly 80% of them singletons; the top ten hold 37%. Scientists recovered RNA and DNA together from approximately 20-30 mg of unsorted bulk tissue. Comments on this clonotype: Its antigen is not identified. Sequence at one end of the junction differs from germline and may be a read error.

The TCR was taken from a man aged 35 to 55 with primary liver carcinoma and hepatitis B virus infection. The rearrangement links TRBV29-1 to TRBJ2-3; 8 bases agree with TRBD2. Material for sequencing was tumor-adjacent normal liver tissue. As DNA, the CDR3 is TGCAGCGTTGATCCCGGGAGGGGCACAGATACGCAGTTTTTT. Translating gives CSVDPGRGTDTQFF.